The clone carrying this T cell receptor beta chain has a count of ten or more. Antigen: not known. The record originates from a study of metastatic and nonmetastatic thyroid tumors. Study outcomes and limitations: Malignant thyroid tumors reportedly exceeded benign nodules significantly in TCR beta diversity, with the difference appearing in blood and tumor.

The germline V and J ends were trimmed by 2 bases and 8 bases, with 9 bases remaining between them. CDR3 length: 12 residues. The germline gives CDR1 ENHRY, CDR2 SYGVKD. TCRdb reanalyzed the PCR reads via MiXCR. Found here are some 33,000 clones, 11% of them singletons; the top ten hold roughly 15%. There were no patients who had received any treatment before thyroid surgery. This receptor was taken from a female donor with papillary thyroid cancer or a benign thyroid nodule (not recorded which). Some clones in this sample may be carry-over from other donors' samples. The chain recombines TRBV10-3 with TRBJ1-2; D gene uncertain. Sequenced sample: blood. This CDR3 reads CAISESPRGYTF. The CDR3 DNA sequence: TGTGCCATCAGTGAGAGCCCCAGAGGCTACACCTTC.